This T cell receptor beta chain stems from a study of CD8 T cells in Susac syndrome. Study-wide points: The authors acknowledged that their TCR sequencing and HLA analysis involved a relatively small number of individuals.

Random hexamers served to reverse transcribe roughly 0.5 to 1 ug RNA. One entry per CDR3 protein results from TCRdb running MiXCR on the immunoSEQ multiplex PCR reads. This table has roughly 170,000 distinct CDR3 sequences, approximately 93% appearing once. CDR1 and CDR2 from the germline V gene are KGHSH and LQKENI. Trimming removed 2 bases at V and 4 bases at J, with 8 bases between. This CDR3 has 14 amino acids. Of note for this clonotype: Its matching antigen is unknown.

Peripheral blood CD8+ and CD4+ T cells were profiled by TCR beta sequencing. This TCR came from a human donor with multiple sclerosis. This chain joins TRBV18 and TRBJ1-4, with a tentative D call TRBD1 (6 bases). Sequencing was carried out using CD4+ T cells from PBMCs. The DNA for the CDR3 is TGTGCCAGCTCACCAGGACAGTATAATGAAAAACTGTTTTTT. Its protein product is CASSPGQYNEKLFF.